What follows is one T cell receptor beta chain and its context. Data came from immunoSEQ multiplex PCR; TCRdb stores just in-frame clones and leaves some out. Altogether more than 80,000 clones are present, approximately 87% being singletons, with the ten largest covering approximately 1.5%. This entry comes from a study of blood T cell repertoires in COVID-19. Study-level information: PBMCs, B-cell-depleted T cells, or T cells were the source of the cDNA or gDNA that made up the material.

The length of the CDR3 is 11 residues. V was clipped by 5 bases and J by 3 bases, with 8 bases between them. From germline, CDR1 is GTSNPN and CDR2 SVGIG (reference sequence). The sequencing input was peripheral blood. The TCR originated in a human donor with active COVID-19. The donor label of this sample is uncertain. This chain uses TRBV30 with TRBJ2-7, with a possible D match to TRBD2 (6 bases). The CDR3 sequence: CAWRDFYEQYF. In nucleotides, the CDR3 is TGTGCCTGGCGGGACTTCTACGAGCAGTACTTC.